Each of the 3 T cell receptor beta chains below was sequenced from the same sample in a study of T cell repertoires in cytomegalovirus infection. TCRdb recomputed calls from the reads with MiXCR, one row per CDR3 protein. The sample carries around 550,000 distinct CDR3 sequences, approximately 26% recorded once. Sequencing was done on a sample of PBMCs. Receptor source: a human donor in good health (CMV status not recorded). Some clones in this sample may be carry-over from other donors' samples.

CDR3 nucleotide sequence: TGTGCCAGCAGCTTAGATTTTGGGACTAGCTCTGAGCAGTTCTTC. It translates to CASSLDFGTSSEQFF. V gene TRBV7-2 combines with J gene TRBJ2-1; 9 nucleotides align to TRBD2. CDR3 size: 15 residues. V lost 1 base to trimming and J lost 9 bases; unmatched junction nucleotides: 7. The germline V gene has CDR1 SGHTA and CDR2 FQGNSA. Looking up the rest from reference TRBV7-2 and TRBJ2-1 gives the full variable domain: GAGVSQSPSNKVTEKGKDVELRCDPISGHTALYWYRQSLGQGLEFLIYFQGNSAPDKSGLPSDRFSAERTGGSVSTLTIQRTQQEDSAVYLCASSLDFGTSSEQFFGPGTRLTVL.

The chain is built from TRBV24-1 and TRBJ1-1; perhaps TRBD1 as D (5 bases). The V and J ends lost 3 bases and 6 bases respectively, with 13 bases between them. This CDR3 contains 14 residues. Germline lookup yields CDR1 KGHDR and CDR2 SFDVKD. CDR3 DNA: TGTGCCACCAGTGATACCAATGGGGGACCTGAAGCTTTCTTT. Protein sequence: CATSDTNGGPEAFF.

The chain's CDR3 is CASGLGGEAQYF. DNA for the CDR3: TGTGCTAGTGGTTTGGGCGGGGAGGCCCAGTACTTC. The chain links TRBV12-5 to TRBJ2-5, with D perhaps TRBD2 (6 bases). CDR3 length: 12 residues. Germline CDR1 reads LGHNT; CDR2 reads FRNRAP. The V gene lost 1 base and the J gene lost 9 bases, with 9 bases spanning the gap.